Each of the 30 T cell receptor beta chains below was sequenced from the same sample in a study of T cells after yellow fever vaccination. Each CDR3 protein is one row after TCRdb ran MiXCR on the 5' RACE reads. The sample includes some 99,000 distinct CDR3 sequences, under 7% seen only once; the top ten take over 40%. Specimen: CD8+ T cells sorted from PBMCs, collected 10 days after the yellow fever booster vaccination. The receptors derive from a man in his late teens or twenties who received the YFV17D yellow fever vaccine.

The chain joins TRBV20-1 to TRBJ2-2, with 11 bases aligning to TRBD2. Germline trimming cut 1 base from V and 0 bases from J; bases unmatched to any gene: 7. Per the germline V gene, CDR1 is DFQATT and CDR2 is SNEGSKA (reference sequence). This CDR3 is 18 amino acids long. The CDR3 loop is CSARGASGGPTNTGELFF. The CDR3 region has the DNA TGCAGTGCTAGAGGGGCTAGCGGGGGGCCTACGAACACCGGGGAGCTGTTTTTT.

This clonotype was seen repeatedly, ten times or more. This chain uses TRBV11-1 with TRBJ2-2, with TRBD2 as a possible D gene (5 bases). CDR1 is SGHAT, CDR2 FQDESV, per germline (reference sequence). The CDR3 is 14 amino acids. Trimming took off 4 bases at V and 4 bases at J, with 10 bases between the two ends. Here the CDR3 DNA reads TGTGCCAGCAGCTGGGCTAGCCCCACCGGGGAGCTGTTTTTT. Protein sequence: CASSWASPTGELFF.

This clonotype was observed a handful of times. The chain uses TRBV5-1 and TRBJ2-1; TRBD1 matches at 7 bases. The V and J ends lost 1 base and 8 bases, in that order; junction bases with no gene match: 6. The CDR3 loop spans 14 amino acids. Germline CDR1 and CDR2: SGHRS and YFSETQ. The CDR3 reads CASSLRGPKDEQFF. The CDR3 DNA reads as TGCGCCAGCAGCTTGAGGGGGCCTAAGGATGAGCAGTTCTTC.

The chain carries TRBV4-1 and TRBJ2-1; unclear D gene. The CDR3 runs to 12 residues. Germline assignment: CDR1 MGHRA and CDR2 YSYEKL. Trimming stripped 4 bases from V and 8 bases from J, with 9 bases between. The CDR3 spells CASSPWSDEQFF. The DNA for the CDR3 is TGCGCCAGCAGCCCCTGGAGCGATGAGCAGTTCTTC.

This clonotype has just a few counts. The chain combines TRBV7-9 with TRBJ2-2; TRBD2 is a possible D gene (6 bases). Looked up from germline, CDR1 is SEHNR and CDR2 is FQNEAQ (reference sequence). Trimming took off 2 bases at V and 3 bases at J, with 19 bases between the two ends. This CDR3 is built from 18 residues. The CDR3, as DNA: TGTGCCAGCAGCTTACCGATTACGGGAGTCGGAGACACCGGGGAGCTGTTTTTT. Its protein product is CASSLPITGVGDTGELFF.

The chain links TRBV7-8 to TRBJ1-2, with a tentative D call TRBD1 (5 bases). Trimming pared 5 bases from V and 4 bases from J, leaving 20 bases between. CDR1 is SGHVS, CDR2 FQNEAQ, per germline. The CDR3 covers 16 residues. The CDR3 region has the DNA TGTGCCAGCAGCCCCCTAGGGACGGGGCGCGCCTATGGCTACACCTTC. Translating it yields CASSPLGTGRAYGYTF.

This clonotype has just a few counts. CDR3 DNA sequence: TGTGCTAGTGGTTTGGCAGGGGGAATTGATGAGCAGTTCTTC. This gives the protein CASGLAGGIDEQFF. The chain has TRBV12-5 and TRBJ2-1; 7 bases map to TRBD1. Germline loops: CDR1 LGHNT, CDR2 FRNRAP. The CDR3 loop spans 14 amino acids. The junction had 5 bases not matched to a gene; V was cut back by 1 base and J by 8 bases. The full variable domain, in which reference TRBV12-5 and TRBJ2-1 provide the parts outside the CDR3, is DARVTQTPRHKVTEMGQEVTMRCQPILGHNTVFWYRQTMMQGLELLAYFRNRAPLDDSGMPKDRFSAEMPDATLATLKIQPSEPRDSAVYFCASGLAGGIDEQFFGPGTRLTVL.

CDR3 protein: CSVDIRADSDDYGYTF. Written as DNA, the CDR3 is TGCAGCGTTGATATTCGTGCGGACAGTGATGACTATGGCTACACCTTC. The chain links TRBV29-1 to TRBJ1-2; TRBD1 might be the D (6 bases). Trimming took off 3 bases at V and 3 bases at J, with 20 bases between the two ends. Germline CDR1 SQVTM, CDR2 ANQGSEA. The CDR3 covers 16 residues. Full variable domain (missing parts from reference TRBV29-1 and TRBJ1-2): SAVISQKPSRDICQRGTSLTIQCQVDSQVTMMFWYRQQPGQSLTLIATANQGSEATYESGFVIDKFPISRPNLTFSTLTVSNMSPEDSSIYLCSVDIRADSDDYGYTFGSGTRLTVV.

The genes are TRBV9 and TRBJ1-1; D not resolved. The germline V and J ends were trimmed by 0 bases and 4 bases, with 7 bases remaining between them. Germline lookup yields CDR1 SGDLS and CDR2 YYNGEE. There are 13 residues in the CDR3. The CDR3 region has the DNA TGTGCCAGCAGCGTAGACGTGGGCACTGAAGCTTTCTTT. Translation: CASSVDVGTEAFF. The variable domain in full, completed from reference TRBV9 and TRBJ1-1, reads DSGVTQTPKHLITATGQRVTLRCSPRSGDLSVYWYQQSLDQGLQFLIQYYNGEERAKGNILERFSAQQFPDLHSELNLSSLELGDSALYFCASSVDVGTEAFFGQGTRLTVV.

Relative to its sample, this clonotype is medium-sized (0.01 to 0.1%). V gene TRBV6-5 combines with J gene TRBJ2-7; D is uncertain. This CDR3 region has 11 residues. Trimming left V 4 bases short and J 2 bases short, with 3 bases between. Germline lookup yields CDR1 MNHEY and CDR2 SVGAGI. The CDR3 here is CASSSPYEQYF. CDR3 DNA sequence: TGTGCCAGCAGTTCCCCCTACGAGCAGTACTTC.

The table lists this clonotype with many counts. This chain uses TRBV9 with TRBJ2-3; no clear D. Germline-derived CDR1 and CDR2 are SGDLS and YYNGEE. V was pared by 0 bases and J by 2 bases, with 7 bases between. The CDR3 is 14 amino acids. CDR3 sequence reads: CASSVALVTDTQYF. The CDR3 nucleotides read TGTGCCAGCAGCGTAGCTTTAGTCACAGATACGCAGTATTTT. Looking up the rest from reference TRBV9 and TRBJ2-3 gives the full variable domain: DSGVTQTPKHLITATGQRVTLRCSPRSGDLSVYWYQQSLDQGLQFLIQYYNGEERAKGNILERFSAQQFPDLHSELNLSSLELGDSALYFCASSVALVTDTQYFGPGTRLTVL.

The chain combines TRBV4-1 with TRBJ2-2, with D uncertain. Trimming left V 0 bases short and J 1 base short, with 9 bases between. The germline CDR1 and CDR2 sequences are MGHRA and YSYEKL. This CDR3 has 16 residues. CDR3 region: CASSQEGRMNTGELFF. The CDR3 DNA reads TGCGCCAGCAGCCAAGAAGGACGGATGAACACCGGGGAGCTGTTTTTT.

This clonotype was observed at least ten times. The chain carries TRBV5-6 and TRBJ2-7; D is possibly TRBD1 (5 bases). V was clipped by 5 bases and J by 3 bases, with 9 bases between them. Germline V lookup: CDR1 SGHDT, CDR2 YYEEEE. There are 12 residues in the CDR3. For the CDR3, the DNA is TGTGCCAGCAGTCTGGGGCGCTACGAGCAGTACGTC. This gives the protein CASSLGRYEQYV.

There are a few counts of this clonotype. The V gene is TRBV12-3 or TRBV12-4, the J gene TRBJ2-7; tentatively, D is TRBD1 (6 bases). CDR3 length equals 14 residues. With 3 bases removed from V and 3 bases from J, the gap between germline ends came to 12 bases. DNA for the CDR3: TGTGCCAGCAGTTTCTCCCCGACAGGCTACGAGCAGTACTTC. This translates into CASSFSPTGYEQYF.

This clonotype occurred many times. This chain connects TRBV12-3 or TRBV12-4 to TRBJ2-5, with D perhaps assigned TRBD1 or TRBD2 (6 bases each). CDR3 length equals 14 residues. Trimming took off 2 bases at V and 5 bases at J, with 12 bases between the two ends. The CDR3 DNA sequence: TGTGCCAGCAGTTTACCGGGGGCTTGGGAGACCCAGTACTTC. The encoded protein is CASSLPGAWETQYF.

In this sample, this clonotype turned up many times. The genes are TRBV7-9 and TRBJ2-7; D not resolved. CDR3 size: 12 residues. Germline lookup yields CDR1 SEHNR and CDR2 FQNEAQ (reference sequence). With 2 bases removed from V and 6 bases from J, the gap between germline ends came to 8 bases. Here the CDR3 reads CASSLISVEQYF. DNA of the CDR3: TGTGCCAGCAGCTTAATCTCCGTCGAGCAGTACTTC.

The table lists this clonotype with a few counts. The rearrangement uses TRBV4-1 and TRBJ2-5; TRBD1 matches 9 bases. CDR3 length: 15 amino acids. Germline CDR1 and CDR2: MGHRA and YSYEKL. J gave up 1 base and V 4 bases, and 4 bases lay outside the gene matches. CDR3 bases: TGCGCCAGCAGCCTCGACAGGGGGTCCCAAGAGACCCAGTACTTC. Its protein is CASSLDRGSQETQYF.

The chain uses TRBV6-5 and TRBJ2-7, with D possibly matching TRBD1 (6 bases). The germline CDR1 and CDR2 sequences are MNHEY and SVGAGI. With 2 bases removed from V and 4 bases from J, the gap between germline ends came to 12 bases. The CDR3 covers 14 residues. The CDR3 loop reads CASSYGQYPYEQYF. CDR3 bases: TGTGCCAGCAGTTACGGACAGTATCCGTACGAGCAGTACTTC.

The chain recombines TRBV4-3 with TRBJ1-1, with D tentatively TRBD1 (5 bases). The V end lost 0 bases, the J end lost 5 bases, and 10 bases lay between the germline ends. CDR1 is LGHNA, CDR2 YSLEER, per germline. The CDR3 is 14 amino acids. This CDR3 reads CASSQDSGLTEAFF. Written as DNA, the CDR3 is TGCGCCAGCAGCCAAGACTCAGGGTTGACTGAAGCTTTCTTT.

This clonotype has a handful of counts. This chain uses TRBV7-9 with TRBJ1-3; D gene ambiguous. From germline, CDR1 is SEHNR and CDR2 FQNEAQ (reference sequence). Deletions cut 4 bases from V and 4 bases from J, with 11 bases between. The CDR3 is 14 amino acids. DNA of the CDR3: TGTGCCAGCAGCTCCTCGGATAGGGGAAACACCATATATTTT. Translating gives CASSSSDRGNTIYF.

This chain joins TRBV5-4 and TRBJ2-3, with 8 bases lining up with TRBD1. Germline V CDR1 and CDR2: SGHNT, YYREEE (reference sequence). V lost 1 base and J lost 2; bases outside the gene matches: 6. CDR3 length: 16 amino acids. The CDR3 sequence is CASSLLTGGSTDTQYF. The CDR3 DNA sequence: TGTGCCAGCAGCTTGCTTACAGGGGGGTCCACAGATACGCAGTATTTT. Looking up the rest from reference TRBV5-4 and TRBJ2-3 gives the full variable domain: ETGVTQSPTHLIKTRGQQVTLRCSSQSGHNTVSWYQQALGQGPQFIFQYYREEENGRGNFPPRFSGLQFPNYSSELNVNALELDDSALYLCASSLLTGGSTDTQYFGPGTRLTVL.

The rearrangement joins TRBV19 to TRBJ2-3, with TRBD2 matching 12 bases. The V gene's germline CDR1 is LNHDA and CDR2 SQIVND (reference sequence). Germline trimming cut 6 bases from V and 7 bases from J; bases unmatched to any gene: 11. This CDR3 contains 16 residues. The CDR3: CASRGGRLAGVHTQYF. CDR3 nucleotides: TGTGCCAGTAGAGGGGGCCGACTAGCGGGGGTTCATACGCAGTATTTT.

In this sample, this clonotype turned up many times. This sequence joins TRBV6-5 and TRBJ1-2; D remains ambiguous. Germline CDR1 and CDR2: MNHEY and SVGAGI. Trimming left V 6 bases short and J 0 bases short, with 8 bases between. CDR3 length: 13 amino acids. This chain's CDR3 is CASSWSSNYGYTF. In DNA form, the CDR3 reads TGTGCCAGCAGCTGGTCTTCTAACTATGGCTACACCTTC.

This clonotype turned up a few times. The chain joins TRBV12-3 or TRBV12-4 to TRBJ2-3, with 12 positions matching TRBD2. The CDR3 contains 15 residues. V shed 10 bases and J 2 bases; nucleotides not matched to a gene: 7. Here the CDR3 reads CATAGLAGLTDTQYF. CDR3 bases: TGTGCCACCGCCGGACTAGCGGGACTCACAGATACGCAGTATTTT.

The chain employs TRBV9 and TRBJ2-1, with D maybe TRBD2 (6 bases). Germline V gene data show CDR1 as SGDLS and CDR2 as YYNGEE. Trimming took off 3 bases at V and 8 bases at J, with 12 bases between the two ends. This CDR3 is 13 amino acids long. Written as DNA, the CDR3 is TGTGCCAGCAGCGGGCGGGGTAACGATGAGCAGTTCTTC. Its translation is CASSGRGNDEQFF.

The table lists this clonotype with a few counts. The V gene is TRBV6-6, the J gene TRBJ2-5; D perhaps matches TRBD1 (6 bases). This CDR3 is 14 amino acids long. Trimming cost V 7 bases and J 2 bases, with 14 bases left between them. Germline V gene lookup returns CDR1 MNHNY and CDR2 SVGAGI (reference sequence). The CDR3 sequence is CASTPGQLQETQYF. As DNA, the CDR3 is TGTGCCAGCACCCCCGGACAGCTACAAGAGACCCAGTACTTC.

This clonotype occurred a few times. In nucleotides, the CDR3 is TGCGCCAGCAGTCAATCCGGGGGGAGGGACGAGCAGTACGTC. It specifies CASSQSGGRDEQYV. This chain connects TRBV23-1 to TRBJ2-7, with 7 bases matching TRBD2. TRBV23-1 is filed as an ORF, its function uncertain. V was clipped by 0 bases and J by 5 bases; unmatched bases: 4. The CDR3 is made up of 14 amino acids.

The chain links TRBV19 to TRBJ2-1, with 7 bases matching TRBD1. Germline loops: CDR1 LNHDA, CDR2 SQIVND (reference sequence). The CDR3 contains 15 residues. J lost 6 bases, V lost 6 bases, and 11 bases had no gene match. The CDR3 spells CASSPPQGVGNEQFF. DNA for the CDR3: TGTGCCAGTAGCCCTCCCCAGGGGGTAGGCAATGAGCAGTTCTTC.

By sample fraction, this clonotype is medium-sized. The chain recombines TRBV5-1 with TRBJ1-6, with D tentatively TRBD1 (5 bases). The CDR3 loop spans 15 amino acids. Trimming pared 0 bases from V and 8 bases from J, leaving 12 bases between. Germline values: CDR1 SGHRS, CDR2 YFSETQ. The CDR3 loop is CASSLGDRLYSPLHF. For the CDR3, the DNA is TGCGCCAGCAGCTTGGGGGACCGCCTGTATTCACCCCTCCACTTT.

Notes on this clonotype: A much larger clone is a single base away; this may be a read error. This chain links TRBV7-2 with TRBJ2-3; D may correspond to TRBD1 or TRBD2 (5 bases each). V was shortened by 5 bases and J by 0 bases, with 15 bases between the two germline ends. The CDR3 totals 16 residues. Germline values: CDR1 SGHTA, CDR2 FQGNSA. The CDR3 DNA is TGTGCCAGCAGCCCAGGGTCAGCGGCAAGCACAGATACGCAGTATTTT. This codes for CASSPGSAASTDTQYF.